The 9 T cell receptor beta chains reported below all come from one sample, sequenced in a study of blood T cells in healthy people across ages. Combining a sample-barcoded 5' primer with a J-beta primer mix, a second PCR ran for roughly 6 to 12 cycles. TCRdb processed the 5' RACE reads anew with MiXCR; each CDR3 protein has one entry. Of about 540,000 distinct CDR3 sequences in the sample, around 24% are singletons; the top ten hold 8.5% to 9.5%. These sequences were also reported in another study, on T cells of mothers and their children.

The source material was blood. The receptor source for this set is a boy younger than 18 in good health.

This sequence joins TRBV7-3 and TRBJ2-5; either TRBD1 or TRBD2 may fit D (5 bases each). The germline V gene has CDR1 SGHTA and CDR2 FQGTGA. CDR3 length equals 15 residues. V was clipped by 2 bases and J by 3 bases, with 13 bases between them. The CDR3 region has the DNA TGTGCCAGCAGCTTATTTACCGGGACGGAAGAGACCCAGTACTTC. This translates into CASSLFTGTEETQYF.

V usage is TRBV11-1 and J usage is TRBJ1-4, with D perhaps TRBD1 (5 bases). Trimming pared 1 base from V and 8 bases from J, leaving 20 bases between. In germline, CDR1 is SGHAT, CDR2 FQDESV (reference sequence). This CDR3 spans 17 amino acids. For the CDR3, the DNA is TGTGCCAGCAGCTTAGACCCCTCGCGGATGGGGGACGAAAAACTGTTTTTT. Translation gives CASSLDPSRMGDEKLFF.

The chain is built from TRBV27 and TRBJ2-3, with D possibly TRBD2 on 6 matching bases. CDR3 length: 14 amino acids. The ends were cut back, 6 bases at V and 3 bases at J, with 13 bases in the middle. The germline V gene encodes CDR1 MNHEY and CDR2 SMNVEV (reference sequence). CDR3: CASRTSGGTDTQYF. Written as DNA, the CDR3 is TGTGCCAGCAGGACTAGTGGGGGAACAGATACGCAGTATTTT.

The V gene is TRBV14, the J gene TRBJ2-3; 8 positions agree with TRBD2. Germline CDR1 is SGHDN and CDR2 is FVKESK. The CDR3 covers 15 residues. Unmatched junction bases numbered 6, after V lost 5 bases and J lost 2 bases. The CDR3 nucleotides read TGTGCCAGCAGCTTTGGACTAGCTTACACAGATACGCAGTATTTT. Translating gives CASSFGLAYTDTQYF.

The CDR3 here is CASSQDVDGAYGYTF. DNA of the CDR3: TGCGCCAGCAGCCAAGATGTGGACGGAGCCTATGGCTACACCTTC. This chain connects TRBV4-3 to TRBJ1-2, with D unclear. CDR3 length: 15 residues. Germline loops: CDR1 LGHNA, CDR2 YSLEER. V was clipped by 0 bases and J by 4 bases, with 12 bases between them.

There are a few counts of this clonotype. The V call is TRBV7-9, the J call TRBJ2-1, with a weak D call TRBD2 (6 bases). V shed 4 bases and J shed 7 bases, with 20 bases lying between them. The germline gives CDR1 SEHNR, CDR2 FQNEAQ (reference sequence). The CDR3 covers 16 residues. In nucleotides, the CDR3 is TGTGCCAGCAGCTCGGGCGCGGGGCGCCGGTGGAATGAGCAGTTCTTC. Residues: CASSSGAGRRWNEQFF.

The chain is built from TRBV6-1 and TRBJ2-7, with 7 bases fitting TRBD1. This CDR3 contains 14 residues. Germline CDR1 is MNHNS and CDR2 is SASEGT. Unmatched junction bases numbered 10, after V lost 5 bases and J lost 6 bases. CDR3 sequence: CASSRDSLRSEQYF. The CDR3 DNA sequence: TGTGCCAGCAGTCGGGACAGCTTACGGTCCGAGCAGTACTTC.

This clonotype has ten or more counts. For the CDR3, the DNA is TGTGCCAGCAGCTTAGCCGGGGATGGAGAGACCCAGTACTTC. Protein: CASSLAGDGETQYF. J is TRBJ2-5 and V is TRBV7-2, with D possibly TRBD2 on 5 matching bases. Germline V gene lookup returns CDR1 SGHTA and CDR2 FQGNSA. This CDR3 comprises 14 residues. V lost 0 bases and J 4 bases, leaving 9 bases between the germline ends.

The sample holds a few counts of this clonotype. One junction end does not reproduce the germline sequence, and a read error may be involved. The V call is TRBV28, the J call TRBJ2-5; the match to TRBD2 covers 9 bases. The DNA end lines up better with TRBJ2-1; the J call may be wrong. The CDR3 is made up of 17 amino acids. CDR1 MDHEN and CDR2 SYDVKM come from the germline V gene. This CDR3 is CASSRDRRGGLYYEQFF. The CDR3 bases are TGTGCCAGCAGTCGGGACCGGCGGGGGGGCCTCTACTATGAGCAGTTCTTC.